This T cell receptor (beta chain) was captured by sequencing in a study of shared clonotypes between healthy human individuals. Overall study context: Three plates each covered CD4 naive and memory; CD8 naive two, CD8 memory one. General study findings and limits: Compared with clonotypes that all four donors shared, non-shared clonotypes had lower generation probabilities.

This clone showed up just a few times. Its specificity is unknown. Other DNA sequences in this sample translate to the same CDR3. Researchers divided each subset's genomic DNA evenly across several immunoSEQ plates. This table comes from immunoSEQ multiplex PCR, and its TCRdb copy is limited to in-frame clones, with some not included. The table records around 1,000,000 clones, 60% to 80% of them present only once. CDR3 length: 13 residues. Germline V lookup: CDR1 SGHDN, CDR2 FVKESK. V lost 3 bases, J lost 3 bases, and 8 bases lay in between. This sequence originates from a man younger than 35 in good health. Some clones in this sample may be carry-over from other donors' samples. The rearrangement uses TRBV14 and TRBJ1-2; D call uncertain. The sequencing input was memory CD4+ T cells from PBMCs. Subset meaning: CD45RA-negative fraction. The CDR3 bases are TGTGCCAGCAGCCAGGAACGGCACTATGGCTACACCTTC. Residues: CASSQERHYGYTF.